This T cell receptor (beta chain) was found in a study of blood T cell repertoires in COVID-19. Turning to the study itself: There were acute and convalescent COVID-19 samples, and they came from the United States, Italy and Spain. Nucleic acid was either cDNA or gDNA, and it came from T cells, B-cell-depleted T cells, or PBMCs.

V was cut by 5 bases and J by 6 bases, with 17 bases left in between. CDR1 SEHNR and CDR2 FQNEAQ come from the germline V gene (reference sequence). The CDR3 has 15 amino acids. Per the study methods: How many nucleated cells were present was estimated from reference gene primer amplification. Some clones are missing from TCRdb's copy, which holds only in-frame ones; the method was immunoSEQ multiplex PCR. V, J and clone size are those of that table, while D and trimming were read from the DNA. Among roughly 250,000 clones listed, approximately 91% were seen once. The clonotype originates from a woman in her forties who had recovered from COVID-19. This chain connects TRBV7-9 to TRBJ2-1; weak D call: TRBD1 (6 bases). The sequenced sample was peripheral blood. The CDR3 is CASSQGLSTPNEQFF. The CDR3 bases are TGTGCCAGCAGCCAGGGGCTCTCTACCCCCAATGAGCAGTTCTTC.